This T cell receptor (beta chain) came from a study of identifying expanded T cells in peripheral blood. Study outcomes and limitations: Variance in clone template counts between roughly 2-week samples significantly increased with total template count across all healthy donors.

Libraries were prepared by immunoSEQ multiplex PCR; TCRdb keeps only in-frame clonotypes and omits some of them. The sample lists around 120,000 clones, approximately 88% occurring once. The CDR3 is 13 residues long. Germline V gene sequence: CDR1 LNHDA, CDR2 SQIVND (reference sequence). Trimming took off 5 bases at V and 8 bases at J, with 12 bases between the two ends. As concerns this clone: Antigen: not known.

This sequence originates from a person aged 18 to 75 in good health. The V gene is TRBV19, the J gene TRBJ1-4; no clear D gene. What was sequenced was blood. In nucleotides, the CDR3 is TGTGCCAGTAGTCCCCAGACCGACGAAAAACTGTTTTTT. Protein sequence: CASSPQTDEKLFF. The full variable domain, in which reference TRBV19 and TRBJ1-4 provide the parts outside the CDR3, is DGGITQSPKYLFRKEGQNVTLSCEQNLNHDAMYWYRQDPGQGLRLIYYSQIVNDFQKGDIAEGYSVSREKKESFPLTVTSAQKNPTAFYLCASSPQTDEKLFFGSGTQLSVL.